Presented here are 32 T cell receptor beta chains from one specimen sequenced in a study of OX40 agonist ivuxolimab in advanced cancers. Only in-frame clones appear in the TCRdb table, and some are missing; sequencing was by immunoSEQ multiplex PCR. The table includes around 20,000 clones, roughly 74% detected once. Sample: CD4+ or CD8+ T cells sorted from blood, taken in a trial of the OX40 agonist ivuxolimab. These receptors all stem from an adult with an advanced solid tumor such as melanoma, head and neck, liver or kidney cancer.

This clone was detected only a few times. The chain recombines TRBV7-2 with TRBJ1-1, with D unresolved. This CDR3 region has 11 residues. V lost 6 bases, J lost 6 bases, and 8 bases lay in between. CDR1 is SGHTA, CDR2 FQGNSA, per germline. The CDR3 sequence: CASSHGAEAFF. CDR3 bases: TGTGCCAGCAGTCATGGCGCTGAAGCTTTCTTT. Variable domain in full (rest from reference TRBV7-2 and TRBJ1-1): GAGVSQSPSNKVTEKGKDVELRCDPISGHTALYWYRQSLGQGLEFLIYFQGNSAPDKSGLPSDRFSAERTGGSVSTLTIQRTQQEDSAVYLCASSHGAEAFFGQGTRLTVV.

The gene calls are TRBV27 and TRBJ1-1; D uncertain. V was cut by 6 bases and J by 1 base, with 9 bases left in between. The germline CDR1 and CDR2 sequences are MNHEY and SMNVEV (reference sequence). This CDR3 is 13 amino acids long. The CDR3 protein is CASRLGPNTEAFF. The CDR3, as DNA: TGTGCCAGCAGACTGGGCCCGAACACTGAAGCTTTCTTT.

The chain uses TRBV5-4 and TRBJ2-7; 9 bases are shared with TRBD2. V gave up 4 bases and J gave up 7 bases; unmatched junction bases: 6. The CDR3 is 13 residues long. Germline V gives CDR1 SGHNT, CDR2 YYREEE (reference sequence). The CDR3 sequence: CASSLGLAREQYF. Written as DNA, the CDR3 is TGTGCCAGCAGCCTCGGACTAGCGAGGGAGCAGTACTTC.

This clone was counted once. This chain links TRBV7-9 with TRBJ2-5; 7 bases are a match to TRBD2. The CDR3 is 16 amino acids. J was trimmed by 5 bases and V by 5 bases; bases with no gene match: 14. Germline V gene lookup returns CDR1 SEHNR and CDR2 FQNEAQ (reference sequence). The CDR3 is CASSPLNGGSRETQYF. Written as DNA, the CDR3 is TGTGCCAGCAGCCCCCTCAATGGCGGGAGTCGTGAGACCCAGTACTTC.

The table lists this clone with a few counts. This rearrangement joins TRBV6-1 to TRBJ1-3, with D unresolved. The CDR3 length is 14 residues. CDR1 and CDR2 (germline): MNHNS, SASEGT. V gave up 1 base and J gave up 2 bases, with 6 bases separating them. As DNA, the CDR3 is TGTGCCAGCAGTGAAGGGTCAACTGGAAACACCATATATTTT. This gives the protein CASSEGSTGNTIYF.

The V and J genes are TRBV6-6 and TRBJ2-1; D might be TRBD1 (5 bases). The CDR3 extends over 15 amino acids. V gave up 2 bases and J gave up 5 bases, with 13 bases separating them. Germline V CDR1 and CDR2: MNHNY, SVGAGI (reference sequence). CDR3 sequence reads: CASSYARGLNNEQFF. The CDR3 DNA sequence: TGTGCCAGCAGTTACGCAAGGGGTTTGAACAATGAGCAGTTCTTC.

The chain has TRBV10-1 and TRBJ2-2; TRBD1 aligns across 7 bases. Per germline, CDR1 WNHNN and CDR2 SYGVQD (reference sequence). This CDR3 spans 15 amino acids. V lost 3 bases, J lost 4 bases, and 5 bases stayed unmatched. The CDR3: CASSEGTVGTGELFF. The CDR3 DNA reads as TGCGCCAGCAGTGAAGGGACAGTGGGCACCGGGGAGCTGTTTTTT.

The chain has TRBV11-1 and TRBJ2-7; 7 bases agree with TRBD2. Trimming cost V 3 bases and J 2 bases; bases outside gene matches: 7. The CDR3 runs to 15 residues. The germline V gene has CDR1 SGHAT and CDR2 FQDESV (reference sequence). For the CDR3, the DNA is TGTGCCAGCAGCTTTGGGGGGGGTAGCGCCTACGAGCAGTACTTC. This sequence encodes CASSFGGGSAYEQYF.

This clone has only one observation. As DNA, the CDR3 is TGTGCCAGCAGTTTAACTAGCGGCTTCTACAATGAGCAGTTCTTC. It encodes CASSLTSGFYNEQFF. The chain combines TRBV28 with TRBJ2-1, with 8 bases that match TRBD2. V lost 2 bases and J lost 3; bases outside the gene matches: 3. Germline CDR1 MDHEN, CDR2 SYDVKM. This CDR3 comprises 15 residues.

This clone was found a few times. The chain joins TRBV27 to TRBJ2-3; a possible D gene is TRBD2 (6 bases). Trimming removed 3 bases from V and 2 bases from J, with 9 bases in between. The CDR3 runs to 14 residues. CDR1 and CDR2 from the germline V gene are MNHEY and SMNVEV (reference sequence). The chain's CDR3 is CASSFKGLTDTQYF. The CDR3, as DNA: TGTGCCAGCAGTTTCAAGGGACTCACAGATACGCAGTATTTT.

The chain has TRBV6-4 and TRBJ2-1; 9 nucleotides line up with TRBD1. V gave up 6 bases and J gave up 8 bases; unmatched junction bases: 8. The CDR3 contains 14 residues. Germline loops: CDR1 MRHNA, CDR2 SNTAGT. CDR3 region: CASSRDRESDEQFF. The CDR3 DNA reads as TGTGCCAGCAGCAGGGACAGGGAATCGGATGAGCAGTTCTTC.

This rearrangement joins TRBV27 to TRBJ1-5; D might be TRBD1 (6 bases). Looked up from germline, CDR1 is MNHEY and CDR2 is SMNVEV (reference sequence). The CDR3 is made up of 15 amino acids. V lost 2 bases, J lost 1 base, and 9 bases lay in between. CDR3 amino acids: CASSLSRGSNQPQHF. In nucleotides, the CDR3 is TGTGCCAGCAGTTTAAGTAGGGGGAGCAATCAGCCCCAGCATTTT.

This rearrangement joins TRBV6-1 to TRBJ2-7; D is unclear. The V end was cut by 4 bases, the J end by 6 bases, with 10 bases between. The CDR3 is 12 residues long. Germline lookup yields CDR1 MNHNS and CDR2 SASEGT. The CDR3, as DNA: TGTGCCAGCAGTGTTAACAGTGTCGAGCAGTACTTC. Protein product: CASSVNSVEQYF.

The rearrangement joins TRBV14 to TRBJ2-7; weak D call: TRBD1 (5 bases). From germline, CDR1 is SGHDN and CDR2 FVKESK. CDR3 size: 14 residues. Deletions cut 1 base from V and 3 bases from J, with 10 bases between. As DNA, the CDR3 is TGTGCCAGCAGCCAAGGGCGACAGAGCTACGAGCAGTACTTC. It specifies CASSQGRQSYEQYF.

The V call is TRBV28, the J call TRBJ2-1; no clear D. Germline CDR1 and CDR2: MDHEN and SYDVKM. This CDR3 contains 15 residues. Trimming took 5 bases from V and 5 from J, leaving 16 bases between them. CDR3 bases: TGTGCCAGCAGTCACCCTCTATTGATCGACAATGAGCAGTTCTTC. Its protein product is CASSHPLLIDNEQFF. Full variable domain (remainder filled in from reference TRBV28 and TRBJ2-1): DVKVTQSSRYLVKRTGEKVFLECVQDMDHENMFWYRQDPGLGLRLIYFSYDVKMKEKGDIPEGYSVSREKKERFSLILESASTNQTSMYLCASSHPLLIDNEQFFGPGTRLTVL.

The V call is TRBV6-1, the J call TRBJ2-7, with D possibly called TRBD1 or TRBD2 (5 bases each). V lost 0 bases and J lost 3, with 12 bases in between. The CDR3 loop spans 15 amino acids. In germline, CDR1 is MNHNS, CDR2 SASEGT. CDR3 DNA: TGTGCCAGCAGTGAAGCGAGGGACGGGTACTACGAGCAGTACTTC. Amino acid sequence: CASSEARDGYYEQYF.

The V call is TRBV4-1, the J call TRBJ2-7; 9 bases agree with TRBD2. This CDR3 region has 15 residues. With V trimmed by 2 bases and J by 1 base, 3 bases remained unmatched. The V gene's germline CDR1 is MGHRA and CDR2 YSYEKL. The CDR3 DNA sequence: TGCGCCAGCAGCCAACTAGCGGGACCTTCCTACGAGCAGTACTTC. Its protein is CASSQLAGPSYEQYF.

The chain employs TRBV11-2 and TRBJ2-7, with D maybe TRBD1 (6 bases). Trimming took 0 bases from V and 2 from J, leaving 11 bases between them. Germline V gene lookup returns CDR1 SGHAT and CDR2 FQNNGV. The CDR3 consists of 15 residues. The DNA for the CDR3 is TGTGCCAGCAGCTTAGATCGGGACAACACCTACGAGCAGTACTTC. Its protein product is CASSLDRDNTYEQYF.

By sample fraction, this clone is medium-sized. The V gene is TRBV7-9, the J gene TRBJ1-2, with TRBD1 identical over 8 bases. In germline, CDR1 is SEHNR, CDR2 FQNEAQ (reference sequence). This CDR3 is built from 14 residues. V was clipped by 6 bases and J by 0 bases; unmatched bases: 3. CDR3 amino acids: CASRGQASNYGYTF. In DNA form, the CDR3 reads TGTGCCAGCAGGGGACAGGCTTCTAACTATGGCTACACCTTC.

J is TRBJ1-6 and V is TRBV4-3; D ambiguous. This CDR3 is built from 13 residues. Trimming left V 0 bases short and J 7 bases short, with 4 bases between. The germline gives CDR1 LGHNA, CDR2 YSLEER. The CDR3 DNA sequence: TGCGCCAGCAGCCAAGATCGAAATTCACCCCTCCACTTT. Residues: CASSQDRNSPLHF.

CDR3 loop: CASSYVSSDYGYTF. For the CDR3, the DNA is TGTGCCAGCAGTTATGTATCTTCGGACTATGGCTACACCTTC. The J gene is TRBJ1-2, the V gene TRBV28; D not resolved. Germline CDR1 MDHEN, CDR2 SYDVKM. The CDR3 sequence is 14 residues long. V was shortened by 4 bases and J by 3 bases, with 12 bases between the two germline ends.

CDR3: CSVESLDYGYTF. The CDR3 bases are TGCAGCGTTGAATCTCTGGACTATGGCTACACCTTC. This sequence joins TRBV29-1 and TRBJ1-2; D gene uncertain. Germline loops: CDR1 SQVTM, CDR2 ANQGSEA. The CDR3 is made up of 12 amino acids. The germline V and J ends were trimmed by 2 bases and 3 bases, with 7 bases remaining between them.

The V call is TRBV4-1, the J call TRBJ1-3; the D is unclear. Trimming cost V 0 bases and J 10 bases, with 16 bases left between them. CDR3 length: 15 amino acids. Germline-derived CDR1 and CDR2 are MGHRA and YSYEKL. CDR3 in amino acids: CASSQDRAASRTIYF. DNA for the CDR3: TGCGCCAGCAGCCAAGATCGGGCAGCCAGCCGTACCATATATTTT.

The V and J genes are TRBV7-9 and TRBJ2-1; D may be TRBD1 or TRBD2 (6 bases each). Germline V gives CDR1 SEHNR, CDR2 FQNEAQ (reference sequence). The V gene lost 5 bases and the J gene lost 4 bases, with 18 bases spanning the gap. The CDR3 has 16 residues. This CDR3 is CASSGLGRGDYNEQFF. The DNA of the CDR3 is TGTGCCAGCAGCGGCCTAGGAAGGGGGGATTACAATGAGCAGTTCTTC.

The chain combines TRBV7-2 with TRBJ2-1; D possibly uses TRBD1 or TRBD2 (6 bases each). Looked up from germline, CDR1 is SGHTA and CDR2 is FQGNSA. Trimming took 1 base from V and 8 from J, leaving 18 bases between them. This CDR3 contains 16 residues. The CDR3 bases are TGTGCCAGCAGCTTAGTTGAGGGGGGTATTTGGGATGAGCAGTTCTTC. Translated: CASSLVEGGIWDEQFF.

The V and J genes are TRBV5-6 and TRBJ2-1; 9 bases map to TRBD2. The CDR3 loop spans 16 amino acids. The V and J ends lost 2 bases and 2 bases, in that order; junction bases with no gene match: 5. Looked up from germline, CDR1 is SGHDT and CDR2 is YYEEEE. The CDR3 spells CASSLWREGPYNEQFF. Here the CDR3 DNA reads TGTGCCAGCAGCTTATGGCGGGAGGGCCCCTACAATGAGCAGTTCTTC.

The rearrangement joins TRBV7-9 to TRBJ2-2; a possible D gene is TRBD2 (5 bases). This CDR3 spans 15 amino acids. The V gene lost 6 bases and the J gene lost 6 bases, with 17 bases spanning the gap. The V gene's germline CDR1 is SEHNR and CDR2 FQNEAQ (reference sequence). The CDR3 spells CASRLGEVFPGELFF. The CDR3 nucleotides read TGTGCCAGCAGACTGGGAGAGGTATTTCCCGGGGAGCTGTTTTTT.

The chain has TRBV2 and TRBJ1-5; D gene ambiguous. The V end was cut by 6 bases, the J end by 5 bases, with 11 bases between. The V gene's germline CDR1 is SNHLY and CDR2 FYNNEI. This CDR3 has 13 residues. The CDR3: CASRSKVHQPQHF. In nucleotides, the CDR3 is TGTGCCAGCAGAAGTAAAGTCCATCAGCCCCAGCATTTT.

This clone was seen only a few times. The chain couples TRBV15 to TRBJ1-1, with 7 bases identical to TRBD1. CDR1 is LNHNV, CDR2 YYDKDF, per germline (reference sequence). The CDR3 contains 16 residues. The trim removed 0 bases at V and 3 bases at J, leaving 7 bases unmatched. CDR3 protein: CATSRELTGRDTEAFF. The CDR3 DNA follows: TGTGCCACCAGCAGAGAATTGACAGGGAGAGACACTGAAGCTTTCTTT.

CDR3 bases: TGTGCCAGCAGTTACCTCGGGGTTACAGATACGCAGTATTTT. This encodes CASSYLGVTDTQYF. The rearrangement joins TRBV6-6 to TRBJ2-3, with D perhaps TRBD2 (5 bases). This CDR3 is 14 amino acids long. V dropped 2 bases and J dropped 3 bases, with 9 bases sitting between them. Germline assignment: CDR1 MNHNY and CDR2 SVGAGI (reference sequence).

This clone occurred a few times. The CDR3 spells CSVEASGLAGETQYF. CDR3 DNA: TGCAGCGTTGAGGCATCTGGACTAGCGGGGGAGACCCAGTACTTC. The rearrangement joins TRBV29-1 to TRBJ2-5; TRBD2 matches 12 bases. Germline loops: CDR1 SQVTM, CDR2 ANQGSEA. V lost 3 bases to trimming and J lost 5 bases; unmatched junction nucleotides: 7. The CDR3 loop spans 15 amino acids.

The rearrangement links TRBV28 to TRBJ2-1, with D perhaps TRBD1 (5 bases). Trimming pared 1 base from V and 8 bases from J, leaving 15 bases between. The CDR3 runs to 15 residues. The germline V gene encodes CDR1 MDHEN and CDR2 SYDVKM. The CDR3 spells CASSLSLQVLDEQFF. The CDR3 DNA reads as TGTGCCAGCAGTTTATCTTTACAGGTTTTAGATGAGCAGTTCTTC.